Sequencing of this TCR beta chain was carried out in a study of tumour-infiltrating T cells in Burkitt lymphoma. This clone has more than one count but fewer than ten. The antigen is unknown. Study observations and caveats: Public clonotypes, several, appeared across numerous Burkitt lymphoma patients.

This table comes from immunoSEQ multiplex PCR, and its TCRdb copy is limited to in-frame clones, with some not included. This table holds roughly 670 clones, more than 10% found once. CDR1 is ENHRY and CDR2 is SYGVKD in the germline V gene. V lost 0 bases and J lost 4, with 9 bases in between. This CDR3 has 14 residues. Material for sequencing was tumor tissue. The source is a human donor with Burkitt lymphoma. The chain has TRBV10-3 and TRBJ1-2, with D hard to call. CDR3 region: CAISESAPSYGYTF. As DNA, the CDR3 is TGTGCCATCAGTGAGTCGGCCCCCAGCTATGGCTACACCTTC.